This TCR beta chain is drawn from a study of blood T cells in healthy people across ages (dated by TCRdb to between 2014 and 2017). Regarding the complete study: In model experiments, roughly one uniquely barcoded TCR beta cDNA molecule per two T cells was captured by template switching. Using deep sequencing normalized with unique cDNA molecular identifiers, the study measured how TCR beta repertoire diversity changes with age. The donors were divided into four age groups: young (average roughly 15 years), middle-aged (roughly 42), aged (approximately 64) and long-lived (around 80). To avoid experimental bias, donors of different ages were spread randomly across the sequencing lanes. The study analyzed two additional independent replicas of 1 million unique cDNA reads from the same blood draw for two donors, one aged 18 to 30 and one aged 80 or older.

V sheds 0 bases and J sheds 10 bases, leaving 13 bases between their ends. The CDR3 covers 14 residues, taking in both the cysteine and the phenylalanine. Only CDR3 DNA remains: 42 bases, in frame from the first base. Per the germline V gene, SGHAT is the CDR1 and FQNNGV is the CDR2. What the authors observed across the whole study: Donor CMV infection status was unknown, potentially confounding age-related changes in expanded clonotypes. The percentage of naive T cells measured by flow cytometry correlated strongly with observed TCR beta diversity. Compared with the aged group, the long-lived group had more naive CD4+ T cells, fewer expanded clones and increased TCR diversity, suggesting age selection. Estimates of total diversity based on one million sequenced T cells were considered lower bounds and underestimates. Bulk unsorted PBMC profiling prevented conclusive comparison of naive and antigen-experienced compartments. Observed TCR beta diversity per million T cells fell roughly linearly with age, and a significant reduction was already apparent by age roughly 40.

This clonotype was seen a handful of times. There is no known antigen for this receptor. Per-base qualities were not stored, and no clone one base away is much larger. The library was generated by 5' RACE. These reads were obtained on an Illumina HiSeq 2500. A second PCR of about 7 to 12 cycles was performed with a sample-barcoded 5' primer and a J-beta primer mix. A unique molecular identifier was introduced onto each TCR beta cDNA molecule by a template-switch 5' adaptor carrying 12 random nucleotides. At least 2.5 million CDR3-containing paired-end reads were obtained from each sample. All of the RNA was converted into first-strand cDNA using the Mint cDNA synthesis kit, with a TRBC-specific oligonucleotide serving as the primer. After uracil-DNA glycosylase treatment, a first 18-cycle PCR used universal primers M1SS and BC2_uni_R on all cDNA. The original pipeline was this. Normalization of each sample was performed by random selection of 1 million high-quality reads, each carrying a distinct molecular identifier. Reads with shared molecular identifiers were discarded instead of being binned into consensus sequences. CDR3 identification, clonotype clustering and error correction used MiTCR with a Q25 quality threshold and the strictest error-elimination algorithm. A nonparametric unseen species model with Euler transformation was used to estimate a lower bound on total TCR beta diversity. The public sequencing data were trimmed at Q25 with fastp and processed into clonotypes with MiXCR by TCRdb, which kept only in-frame beta chains. For every CDR3 protein sequence, its rows merge into one entry that carries the most common genes and DNA. TCRdb's processing, not the authors' own work, is the source of the V and J calls. Recorded for this sample are about 590,000 distinct CDR3 sequences; approximately 30% of them occurred a single time. The ten biggest clones cover about a sixth of the sample.

Donors were a few dozen systemically healthy Caucasian individuals from Russia aged 6 to 90 years. Approximately 10 milliliters of peripheral blood were collected from each donor into EDTA-treated Vacutainer tubes. Ficoll-Paque density-gradient centrifugation was used to isolate PBMCs, with at least 6.5 million per sample. Total RNA was extracted from PBMCs with Trizol reagent, with at least 6 micrograms obtained per sample. The percentages of naive CD45RAhigh/CD27high T cells were determined by flow cytometry on a PBMC aliquot from every donor. Recombination connected TRBV11-2 to TRBJ1-5, with a tentative D gene TRBD1 over 5 matching bases. This TCR derives from a woman of 80 years or more in good health. The sample consisted of blood. The CDR3 here reads CASSLEGTLGPQHF. The nucleotides are TGTGCCAGCAGCTTAGAAGGGACCCTGGGTCCCCAGCATTTT. The CDR3 plus the reference TRBV11-2 and TRBJ1-5 genes for the other parts give the full variable domain: EAGVAQSPRYKIIEKRQSVAFWCNPISGHATLYWYQQILGQGPKLLIQFQNNGVVDDSQLPKDRFSAERLKGVDSTLKIQPAKLEDSAVYLCASSLEGTLGPQHFGDGTRLSIL.